These 9 T cell receptor beta chains share one sample of origin, sequenced in a study of T-cell reconstitution after alpha-beta-depleted transplantation in children. Unique molecular identifiers featured in how the TCRbeta library was prepared. MiXCR, run by TCRdb on the PCR reads, gives a single entry per CDR3 protein. The data hold about 460,000 distinct CDR3 sequences, with about an eighth observed a single time. Sequenced here: PBMCs, mostly from graft donor cells, sampled 180 days after TCRalphabeta/CD19-depleted stem cell transplant. Receptor source: a female patient aged 2-9 years who had a stem cell transplant for aplastic anemia, so the T cells may come from the graft donor.

This clonotype was recorded a few times. The chain links TRBV28 to TRBJ2-7, with TRBD1 matching over 9 bases. The germline V gene has CDR1 MDHEN and CDR2 SYDVKM. The CDR3 loop spans 19 amino acids. With 1 base clipped from V and 7 bases from J, the junction kept 20 bases outside the gene matches. The CDR3 loop is CASSLFGLGDRAHRMEQYF. In nucleotides, the CDR3 is TGTGCCAGCAGTTTATTCGGTTTGGGGGACAGGGCCCACCGGATGGAGCAGTACTTC.

In this sample, this clonotype turned up a few times. V and J are TRBV19 and TRBJ1-1; D not resolved. Trimming pared 4 bases from V and 5 bases from J, leaving 14 bases between. This CDR3 is 14 amino acids long. CDR1 is LNHDA and CDR2 is SQIVND in the germline V gene (reference sequence). CDR3 sequence: CASSSGRARTEAFF. The CDR3 bases are TGTGCCAGTAGTAGTGGCCGGGCGAGGACTGAAGCTTTCTTT.

This clonotype has a handful of counts. This rearrangement joins TRBV9 to TRBJ2-3; D is perhaps TRBD1 (5 bases). Trimming pared 0 bases from V and 2 bases from J, leaving 7 bases between. Germline V CDR1 and CDR2: SGDLS, YYNGEE. This CDR3 is 14 amino acids long. The CDR3 bases are TGTGCCAGCAGCGTAGATGGACACACAGATACGCAGTATTTT. This sequence encodes CASSVDGHTDTQYF.

The rearrangement uses TRBV6-2 or TRBV6-3 and TRBJ1-2, with TRBD1 matching 7 bases. The V gene end was trimmed by 5 bases and the J gene end by 2 bases; junction bases not matched to a gene: 2. Germline V gene lookup returns CDR1 MNHEY and CDR2 SVGEGT. This CDR3 has 13 amino acids. The CDR3 sequence is CASSQQGNYGYTF. CDR3 bases: TGTGCCAGCAGTCAACAGGGGAACTATGGCTACACCTTC.

This clonotype was recorded at least ten times. The chain is built from TRBV5-1 and TRBJ1-1, with D unclear. Germline values: CDR1 SGHRS, CDR2 YFSETQ. V lost 0 bases and J 0 bases, leaving 6 bases between the germline ends. The CDR3 loop spans 14 amino acids. The CDR3: CASSLDAVNTEAFF. DNA for the CDR3: TGCGCCAGCAGCTTGGATGCCGTGAACACTGAAGCTTTCTTT.

The chain recombines TRBV28 with TRBJ2-1; 7 positions agree with TRBD2. Germline CDR1 and CDR2: MDHEN and SYDVKM. J gave up 8 bases and V 3 bases, and 10 bases lay outside the gene matches. The CDR3 runs to 15 residues. The CDR3 sequence is CASSFWGSGIDEQFF. CDR3 bases: TGTGCCAGCAGTTTTTGGGGGAGCGGGATAGATGAGCAGTTCTTC.

V is TRBV27 and J is TRBJ1-3, with a weak D call TRBD1 (6 bases). Trimming took off 6 bases at V and 5 bases at J, with 14 bases between the two ends. Germline V gene lookup returns CDR1 MNHEY and CDR2 SMNVEV (reference sequence). The CDR3 is 14 residues long. The CDR3 bases are TGTGCCAGCAGGCCGACAGGCCTGAGAAACACCATATATTTT. Its protein is CASRPTGLRNTIYF.

The V and J genes are TRBV20-1 and TRBJ2-1, with TRBD2 identical over 9 bases. The CDR3 loop spans 18 amino acids. Trimming cost V 3 bases and J 4 bases; bases outside gene matches: 16. Per the germline V gene, CDR1 is DFQATT and CDR2 is SNEGSKA (reference sequence). The chain's CDR3 is CSASSESSGVFFYNEQFF. The DNA of the CDR3 is TGCAGTGCTAGTTCGGAATCTAGCGGGGTTTTCTTTTACAATGAGCAGTTCTTC.

This clonotype was observed a handful of times. The rearrangement links TRBV11-2 to TRBJ2-5; 8 bases agree with TRBD2. CDR1 and CDR2 from the germline V gene are SGHAT and FQNNGV. V was pared by 5 bases and J by 5 bases, with 7 bases of the junction left unmatched. CDR3 length: 14 amino acids. The DNA of the CDR3 is TGTGCCAGCAGCCGAACGGGGGGGAGTGAGACCCAGTACTTC. It specifies CASSRTGGSETQYF.